This section outlines one TCR beta chain sequence together with its context. This specimen comes from a study of blood T cell repertoires in COVID-19. The CDR3 length is 14 residues. Germline lookup yields CDR1 LNHDA and CDR2 SQIVND (reference sequence). Trimming took off 6 bases at V and 14 bases at J, with 22 bases between the two ends. Repertoires were generated with immunoSEQ multiplex PCR, while TCRdb's copy carries only in-frame clones and drops some. Of 120,000 or so clones in the sample, over 85% were seen once. Input material: peripheral blood. This clonotype was obtained from a man aged 50 to 59 with active COVID-19. The chain combines TRBV19 with TRBJ1-4; the D is unclear. The CDR3 spells CASSPEGLGRWLFF. The CDR3 DNA reads as TGTGCCAGTAGCCCTGAGGGCCTAGGTCGTTGGCTGTTTTTT.